The 32 T cell receptor beta chains listed next were all sequenced from one sample in a study of tissue T cells after allogeneic stem cell transplantation (dated by TCRdb to 2021 to 2024). Library preparation employed the immunoSEQ multiplex PCR assay. The clones in this table, taken by TCRdb from immuneACCESS, are in-frame only. Not every clone is retained; where verified, under half of the shortfall comes from an unresolved V gene, and the cause of the rest is unknown. A total of approximately 20,000 clones appear in this sample, approximately 69% of them only once. 0.41% of the sample goes to the ten largest clones. The specimen sequenced was blood. The receptors were sampled from a female BALB/c mouse in good health. Mice of this line possess the MHC haplotype H2-d.

This clone was recorded a few times. Genes and germline come from the mouse. The CDR3 extends 1 residue past the end of the read, so its final part is completed from the germline J gene. This chain uses TRBV1 with TRBJ2-2, with TRBD2 identical over 10 bases. Germline values: CDR1 NSQYPW, CDR2 LRSPGD (reference sequence). The CDR3 is 15 residues long. V lost 2 bases and J lost 6; bases outside the gene matches: 3. The CDR3: CTCSALTGGPGQLYF. The CDR3 bases that were read are TGCACCTGCAGTGCATTGACTGGGGGGCCCGGGCAGCTCTAC.

Points on this clone: The gene names given are mouse names. The read comes to an end 1 residue before the CDR3 does, leaving the germline J gene to fill in the end. The chain links TRBV1 to TRBJ2-4, with D perhaps matching TRBD2 (5 bases). The germline V gene has CDR1 NSQYPW and CDR2 LRSPGD (reference sequence). The CDR3 contains 14 residues. The germline V and J ends were trimmed by 4 bases and 0 bases, with 8 bases remaining between them. The covered CDR3 bases are TGCACCTGCAGTGGGACTCCTAGTCAAAACACCTTGTAC. This encodes CTCSGTPSQNTLY. The complete CDR3 protein is CTCSGTPSQNTLYF. Drawing the rest from reference TRBV1 and TRBJ2-4, the complete variable domain is VTLLEQNPRWRLVPRGQAVNLRCILKNSQYPWMSWYQQDLQKQLQWLFTLRSPGDKEVKSLPGADYLATRVTDTELRLQVANMSQGRTLYCTCSGTPSQNTLYFGAGTRLSVL.

To note about this clone: Gene names follow the mouse nomenclature. The CDR3 is cut off 1 residue early in the read; its end comes from the germline J gene. This rearrangement joins TRBV4 to TRBJ2-4; 9 bases align to TRBD2. This CDR3 is 15 amino acids long. The J segment lost 3 bases and the V segment lost 3 bases, leaving 4 bases of the junction unmatched. CDR1 is LGHDT, CDR2 YNNKQL, per germline (reference sequence). CDR3 loop: CASSYGWGGQNTLYF. The covered CDR3 bases are TGTGCCAGCAGCTACGGCTGGGGGGGGCAAAACACCTTGTAC.

To note about this clone: Gene names are the mouse ones. The CDR3 end is not reached by the read, which stops 1 residue before it; the germline J gene fills it in. The chain uses TRBV5 and TRBJ1-3; 10 bases align to TRBD1. CDR1 is LGHNA, CDR2 YNLKQL, per germline (reference sequence). The V gene end was trimmed by 0 bases and the J gene end by 3 bases; junction bases not matched to a gene: 2. This CDR3 is built from 16 residues. The covered CDR3 bases are TGTGCCAGCAGCCAAGAGGGACAGGGGAGTGGAAATACGCTCTAT. Translating gives CASSQEGQGSGNTLY. The entire CDR3 protein reads CASSQEGQGSGNTLYF.

This clone was counted a single time. Gene names and germline refer to mouse. The CDR3 end is not reached by the read, which stops 1 residue before it; the germline J gene fills it in. This chain connects TRBV19 to TRBJ2-2; TRBD1 aligns across 7 bases. There are 15 residues in the CDR3. CDR1 and CDR2 (germline): FNHDT, SITEND (reference sequence). Germline trimming cut 3 bases from V and 0 bases from J; bases unmatched to any gene: 2. Partial CDR3 DNA: TGTGCCAGCAGTAAGGGACAGTCAAACACCGGGCAGCTCTAC. This sequence encodes CASSKGQSNTGQLY. The full CDR3 sequence reads CASSKGQSNTGQLYF.

Remarks on this clone: The genes and germline here are from mouse. The same CDR3 can be traced to other DNA sequences in this sample. CDR3 residues: CASSQDWGSQNTLYF. CDR3 DNA, as far as it was read: TGTGCCAGCAGCCAGGATTGGGGGAGTCAAAACACCTTGTAC. The gene calls are TRBV2 and TRBJ2-4, with a weak D call TRBD2 (6 bases). The read ends 1 residue before the CDR3 terminus; that terminus is restored from the germline J gene. The germline V gene has CDR1 LGHNA and CDR2 YSYQKL. The CDR3 covers 15 residues. The V gene lost 3 bases and the J gene lost 0 bases, with 10 bases spanning the gap.

As concerns this clone: The gene symbols are mouse symbols. The sequence runs out 1 residue before the end of the CDR3; the remainder is reconstructed from the germline J gene. V gene TRBV31 combines with J gene TRBJ1-4, with D hard to call. The germline V gene encodes CDR1 GKSSPN and CDR2 SITVG. V gave up 0 bases and J gave up 13 bases, with 9 bases separating them. The CDR3 has 11 amino acids. The CDR3 protein is CAWSLGQQLFF. The part of the CDR3 DNA that was read is TGTGCCTGGAGTCTAGGGCAGCAATTATTT.

This clone was observed once. The gene symbols are mouse symbols. The DNA ends 1 residue before the CDR3 does, and the rest of the CDR3 is filled in from the germline J gene. The chain recombines TRBV13-3 with TRBJ1-4, with 10 positions matching TRBD1. Germline CDR1 and CDR2: NNHDY and SYVADS. V lost 1 base to trimming and J lost 2 bases; unmatched junction nucleotides: 2. This CDR3 comprises 16 residues. This chain's CDR3 is CASSDLDRGSNERLFF. The CDR3 DNA, read in part, is TGTGCCAGCAGTGATTTGGACAGGGGGTCCAACGAAAGATTATTT. Looking up the rest from reference TRBV13-3 and TRBJ1-4 gives the full variable domain: EAAVTQSPRSKVAVTGGKVTLSCHQTNNHDYMYWYRQDTGHGLRLIHYSYVADSTEKGDIPDGYKASRPSQENFSLILELASLSQTAVYFCASSDLDRGSNERLFFGHGTKLSVL.

Concerning this clone itself: The germline and genes are mouse ones. The CDR3 is cut off 1 residue early in the read; its end comes from the germline J gene. The genes are TRBV20 and TRBJ2-4; 9 positions agree with TRBD1. The CDR3 consists of 14 residues. Germline CDR1 is GFQATS and CDR2 is STVNSAI. Trimming cost V 2 bases and J 6 bases; bases outside gene matches: 6. The DNA read from the CDR3 is TGTGGTGCTAGGACACAGGGGGCGAGGAACACCTTGTAC. Translated: CGARTQGARNTLY. From start to end, the CDR3 is CGARTQGARNTLYF. Supplemented by reference TRBV20 and TRBJ2-4, the full variable domain reads GALVYQYPRRTICKSGTSMRMECQAVGFQATSVAWYRQSPQKTFELIALSTVNSAIKYEQNFTQEKFPISHPNLSFSSMTVLNAYLEDRGLYLCGARTQGARNTLYFGAGTRLSVL.

In regard to this clone: Gene names and germline match the mouse. The read comes to an end 1 residue before the CDR3 does, leaving the germline J gene to fill in the end. This chain uses TRBV29 with TRBJ2-1, with TRBD1 matching 7 bases. The CDR3 loop spans 15 amino acids. After removal of 0 bases from V and 4 bases from J, the junction contained 3 bases not matched to a gene. The germline V gene encodes CDR1 MSHET and CDR2 SYDVDS. Here the CDR3 reads CASSLSTRGYAEQFF. CDR3 DNA (partial): TGTGCTAGCAGTTTATCTACCAGGGGGTATGCTGAGCAGTTC.

This clone has more than one count but fewer than ten. Each gene name is a mouse one. The read gets to within 1 residue of the CDR3 end, and the germline J gene fills in the rest. V gene TRBV20 combines with J gene TRBJ2-7, with 8 bases identical to TRBD1. Germline V gene sequence: CDR1 GFQATS, CDR2 STVNSAI. This CDR3 spans 13 amino acids. V lost 1 base and J lost 4; bases outside the gene matches: 3. The CDR3 reads CGARGTGPYEQYF. The CDR3 DNA, read in part, is TGTGGTGCTAGGGGGACAGGGCCTTATGAACAGTAC.

In the case of this clone: Gene names are mouse gene names. The CDR3 goes on 1 residue after the read ends, and that part is filled in from the germline J gene. The chain recombines TRBV13-3 with TRBJ1-2; no firm D call. Germline lookup yields CDR1 NNHDY and CDR2 SYVADS. The ends were cut back, 5 bases at V and 0 bases at J, with 5 bases in the middle. CDR3 length equals 12 residues. CDR3 bases read: TGTGCCAGCAGGAGTGCAAACTCCGACTACACC. Protein sequence: CASRSANSDYT. The full CDR3 protein is CASRSANSDYTF.

In the case of this clone: The listed genes are named as in mouse. The read terminates 1 residue ahead of where the CDR3 ends, so the germline J gene completes it. The chain combines TRBV2 with TRBJ2-5, with 12 nucleotides matching TRBD2. CDR1 and CDR2 (germline): LGHNA, YSYQKL. CDR3 size: 16 residues. V was pared by 0 bases and J by 5 bases, with 3 bases of the junction left unmatched. The CDR3 sequence: CASSQDGGLGGDTQYF. CDR3 DNA, as far as it was read: TGTGCCAGCAGCCAAGATGGGGGACTGGGGGGAGACACCCAGTAC.

This clone was detected only a few times. Mouse gene names and germline throughout. The read stops 1 residue short of the end of the CDR3; the missing end is completed from the germline J gene. The chain joins TRBV2 to TRBJ1-2, with 9 bases matching TRBD1. V lost 4 bases to trimming and J lost 4 bases; unmatched junction nucleotides: 4. The CDR3 runs 14 residues. The germline gives CDR1 LGHNA, CDR2 YSYQKL. The CDR3 reads CASSPGTGISDYTF. The CDR3 DNA, read in part, is TGTGCCAGCAGCCCCGGGACAGGGATCTCCGACTACACC.

Points on this clone: Genes here carry mouse names. The sequence runs out 1 residue before the end of the CDR3; the remainder is reconstructed from the germline J gene. V usage is TRBV1 and J usage is TRBJ1-6; 7 positions agree with TRBD1. TRBJ1-6 is flagged as an ORF with uncertain function. The germline gives CDR1 NSQYPW, CDR2 LRSPGD (reference sequence). This CDR3 spans 15 amino acids. The trim removed 4 bases at V and 3 bases at J, leaving 3 bases unmatched. Incomplete CDR3 DNA: TGCACCTGCAGTGTCGGGACAGACTATAATTCGCCCCTCTAC. It specifies CTCSVGTDYNSPLY. The whole CDR3 sequence is CTCSVGTDYNSPLYF.

Details on this clone: Gene names are mouse gene names. The read terminates 1 residue ahead of where the CDR3 ends, so the germline J gene completes it. The chain uses TRBV13-2 and TRBJ2-2; 9 nucleotides agree with TRBD2. The CDR3 loop spans 14 amino acids. Germline CDR1 NNHNN, CDR2 SYGAGS (reference sequence). The V gene end was trimmed by 5 bases and the J gene end by 5 bases; junction bases not matched to a gene: 4. CDR3 DNA (partial): TGTGCCAGCGGGGCCGGGACTGGGACCGGGCAGCTCTAC. Translation gives CASGAGTGTGQLY. The full CDR3 protein reads CASGAGTGTGQLYF.

About this clone: Mouse gene names and germline throughout. Coverage ceases 1 residue before the CDR3 finishes, and the germline J gene fills in the end. V is TRBV20 and J is TRBJ2-2; D possibly matches TRBD1 or TRBD2 (5 bases each). Germline V CDR1 and CDR2: GFQATS, STVNSAI. Trimming stripped 0 bases from V and 3 bases from J, with 5 bases between. The CDR3 extends over 13 amino acids. The CDR3 DNA, read in part, is TGTGGTGCTAGGGAGGGGGACACCGGGCAGCTCTAC. It yields the protein CGAREGDTGQLY. The whole CDR3 protein is CGAREGDTGQLYF.

This clone has more than one count but fewer than ten. These gene names are mouse names. The read falls 1 residue short of the CDR3 end, and the missing part is taken from the germline J gene. The chain combines TRBV5 with TRBJ2-7; 8 bases are shared with TRBD1. The CDR3 totals 13 residues. In germline, CDR1 is LGHNA, CDR2 YNLKQL (reference sequence). V lost 3 bases and J lost 4; bases outside the gene matches: 2. CDR3 sequence: CASSQDRVYEQYF. The sequenced part of the CDR3 DNA is TGTGCCAGCAGCCAGGACAGGGTTTATGAACAGTAC.

With regard to this clone: Genes here carry mouse names. The CDR3 end lies 1 residue beyond the end of the read and is filled in from the germline J gene. This chain uses TRBV5 with TRBJ1-4; 11 positions agree with TRBD1. Trimming cost V 3 bases and J 3 bases; bases outside gene matches: 3. The CDR3 length is 16 residues. The germline CDR1 and CDR2 sequences are LGHNA and YNLKQL (reference sequence). The CDR3 bases that were read are TGTGCCAGCAGCCAGTCGGGACAGGGGGCCAACGAAAGATTATTT. Its protein is CASSQSGQGANERLF. The entire CDR3 is CASSQSGQGANERLFF.

As regards this clone: The genes and germline here are from mouse. The read finishes 1 residue shy of the CDR3 end, and the germline J gene is used to complete it. The V call is TRBV5, the J call TRBJ2-2; perhaps TRBD1 as D (5 bases). Germline V gives CDR1 LGHNA, CDR2 YNLKQL (reference sequence). The CDR3 extends over 15 amino acids. V lost 4 bases to trimming and J lost 0 bases, with 9 bases between them. Here the CDR3 reads CASSPDRSNTGQLYF. The CDR3 DNA, read in part, is TGTGCCAGCAGCCCAGACAGATCAAACACCGGGCAGCTCTAC.

Points on this clone: One end of the junction does not line up with germline, which may come from a read error. Germline and genes here are mouse. The missing CDR3 end, 1 residue past where the read stops, is filled in from the germline J gene. The chain uses TRBV13-1 and TRBJ2-5, with D unresolved. The V gene's germline CDR1 is NSHNY and CDR2 SYGAGN. The CDR3 spans 12 residues. The CDR3 spells CAGSDLQDTQYF. Incomplete CDR3 DNA: TGTGCCGGCAGTGATCTGCAAGACACCCAGTAC.

With regard to this clone: Genes and germline are mouse. The read halts 1 residue ahead of the CDR3 end, with the missing end drawn from the germline J gene. The rearrangement links TRBV2 to TRBJ2-7; 7 positions agree with TRBD1. Germline-derived CDR1 and CDR2 are LGHNA and YSYQKL. V was clipped by 0 bases and J by 4 bases; unmatched bases: 6. This CDR3 region has 15 residues. Incomplete CDR3 DNA: TGTGCCAGCAGCCAAGATGGGGACAGCAAATATGAACAGTAC. Protein product: CASSQDGDSKYEQY. The whole CDR3 reads CASSQDGDSKYEQYF.

The sample holds one count of this clone. The gene names given are mouse names. The read ends 1 residue shy of where the CDR3 ends; the end is completed using the germline J gene. V gene TRBV19 combines with J gene TRBJ2-5, with D perhaps matching TRBD2 (6 bases). The CDR3 consists of 15 residues. CDR1 and CDR2 from the germline V gene are FNHDT and SITEND (reference sequence). Trimming pared 5 bases from V and 1 base from J, leaving 14 bases between. The CDR3 DNA, read in part, is TGTGCCAGCAGCCCTGACTGGACTTACCAAGACACCCAGTAC. Amino acids: CASSPDWTYQDTQY. The CDR3, in full, reads CASSPDWTYQDTQYF.

As regards this clone: Gene names are mouse gene names. The read comes to an end 1 residue before the CDR3 does, leaving the germline J gene to fill in the end. The chain employs TRBV13-3 and TRBJ1-2; D is unclear. CDR1 and CDR2 from the germline V gene are NNHDY and SYVADS. V lost 1 base, J lost 4 bases, and 2 bases lay in between. CDR3 size: 11 residues. CDR3 DNA, as far as it was read: TGTGCCAGCAGTGATCTCTCCGACTACACC. As protein: CASSDLSDYT. The complete CDR3 protein is CASSDLSDYTF.

In its sample, this clone was seen a few times. Here the gene names and germline are mouse. The CDR3 end lies 1 residue beyond the end of the read and is filled in from the germline J gene. The chain combines TRBV13-2 with TRBJ2-7; D may be TRBD1 (6 bases). The CDR3 runs 14 residues. Germline CDR1 NNHNN, CDR2 SYGAGS (reference sequence). The V gene lost 3 bases and the J gene lost 5 bases, with 15 bases spanning the gap. CDR3 bases read: TGTGCCAGCGGTGCCAATACCGGGACACATGAACAGTAC. Its protein is CASGANTGTHEQY. The CDR3 as a whole reads CASGANTGTHEQYF.

Worth noting for this clone: Gene names follow the mouse nomenclature. The read ends 1 residue before the CDR3 terminus; that terminus is restored from the germline J gene. V is TRBV13-3 and J is TRBJ2-2; 7 nucleotides align to TRBD1. The trim removed 2 bases at V and 3 bases at J, leaving 4 bases unmatched. Germline V gives CDR1 NNHDY, CDR2 SYVADS. The CDR3 runs 15 residues. The sequenced part of the CDR3 DNA is TGTGCCAGCAGTGACTCCGGGACAGACACCGGGCAGCTCTAC. Residues: CASSDSGTDTGQLY. The CDR3 in full is CASSDSGTDTGQLYF.

With regard to this clone: Gene names denote mouse genes. With the read ending 1 residue before the CDR3 end, the germline J gene is used to fill in that end. The rearrangement links TRBV29 to TRBJ2-4, with no clear D. Trimming shortened V by 5 bases and J by 10 bases, and 7 bases separated the two germline ends. Germline V gene sequence: CDR1 MSHET, CDR2 SYDVDS. The CDR3 sequence is 10 residues long. The sequenced CDR3 bases are TGTGCTAGCAGTCCCCCCCCCTTGTAC. Its protein is CASSPPPLY. The whole CDR3 sequence reads CASSPPPLYF.

This clone was recorded once. Any gene name here is a mouse gene name. The read comes to an end 1 residue before the CDR3 does, leaving the germline J gene to fill in the end. V usage is TRBV21 and J usage is TRBJ2-5; maybe TRBD1 (6 bases). TRBV21 is given ORF status, its function remaining uncertain. The CDR3 sequence is 16 residues long. Trimming pared 0 bases from V and 1 base from J, leaving 11 bases between. CDR3 DNA (partial): TGTGCTAGCAGTCAATCTTCGGCAGGGGACCAAGACACCCAGTAC. Amino acids: CASSQSSAGDQDTQY. From start to end, the CDR3 is CASSQSSAGDQDTQYF.

For this clone: Compared with germline, one end of the junction differs, possibly owing to a read error. All gene names here are mouse names. From the germline J gene comes the end of the CDR3, since the read stops 1 residue before it. This sequence joins TRBV20 and TRBJ2-1; 14 bases map to TRBD2. The germline CDR1 and CDR2 sequences are GFQATS and STVNSAI. The CDR3 has 16 amino acids. The CDR3 bases that were read are TGTGGTGCTCGGGACTGGGGGGGCGCGGACTATGCTGAGCAGTTC. This sequence encodes CGARDWGGADYAEQF. The CDR3 as a whole reads CGARDWGGADYAEQFF. Full variable domain (rest looked up from reference TRBV20 and TRBJ2-1): GALVYQYPRRTICKSGTSMRMECQAVGFQATSVAWYRQSPQKTFELIALSTVNSAIKYEQNFTQEKFPISHPNLSFSSMTVLNAYLEDRGLYLCGARDWGGADYAEQFFGPGTRLTVL.

A remark on this clone: Gene names are mouse gene names. The CDR3 end falls 1 residue outside the read, so it is completed with the germline J gene. The chain uses TRBV1 and TRBJ2-3, with D possibly matching TRBD1 (7 bases). V shed 3 bases and J shed 0 bases, with 10 bases lying between them. CDR3 size: 15 residues. Germline loops: CDR1 NSQYPW, CDR2 LRSPGD (reference sequence). CDR3 loop: CTCSARGTSAETLYF. CDR3 DNA, as far as it was read: TGCACCTGCAGTGCCAGGGGGACTAGTGCAGAAACGCTGTAT.

About this clone: Gene names are the mouse ones. The observed sequence ends 1 residue before the CDR3 terminus, with the missing tail filled in from the germline J gene. The chain combines TRBV1 with TRBJ1-2; D not resolved. The V end lost 2 bases, the J end lost 0 bases, and 4 bases lay between the germline ends. Germline V gives CDR1 NSQYPW, CDR2 LRSPGD (reference sequence). The length of the CDR3 is 13 residues. CDR3 DNA (partial): TGCACCTGCAGTGCAAAAGCAAACTCCGACTACACC. This gives the protein CTCSAKANSDYT. Given in full, the CDR3 is CTCSAKANSDYTF.

A word on this clone: The listed genes are named as in mouse. The CDR3 goes on 1 residue after the read ends, and that part is filled in from the germline J gene. This chain joins TRBV5 and TRBJ2-5; TRBD2 aligns across 11 bases. Germline V lookup: CDR1 LGHNA, CDR2 YNLKQL (reference sequence). Trimming at V came to 0 bases and at J to 5 bases, leaving 4 bases not matched to a gene. This CDR3 contains 16 residues. Partial CDR3 DNA: TGTGCCAGCAGCCAAGAACTGGGGGGGCGCGGAGACACCCAGTAC. As protein: CASSQELGGRGDTQY. The whole CDR3 reads CASSQELGGRGDTQYF.